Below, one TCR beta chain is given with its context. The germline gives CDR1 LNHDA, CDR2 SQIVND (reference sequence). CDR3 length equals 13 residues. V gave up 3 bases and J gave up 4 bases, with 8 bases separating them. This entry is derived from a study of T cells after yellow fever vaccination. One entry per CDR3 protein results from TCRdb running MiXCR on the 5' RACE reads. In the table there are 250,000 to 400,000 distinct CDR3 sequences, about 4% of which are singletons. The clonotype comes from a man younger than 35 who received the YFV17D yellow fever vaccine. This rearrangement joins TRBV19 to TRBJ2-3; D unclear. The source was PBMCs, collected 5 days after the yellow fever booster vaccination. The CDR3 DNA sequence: TGTGCCAGTAGTATTGGGAAGGCAGATACGCAGTATTTT. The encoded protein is CASSIGKADTQYF.